The 15 T cell receptor beta chains below all came from one sample that was sequenced in a study of blood T cell repertoires in COVID-19. Here immunoSEQ multiplex PCR was the method, and the copy in TCRdb shows in-frame clones only, minus some. The sample has 450,000 to 500,000 clones; less than 90% are singletons. The sequenced sample was PBMCs or T cells enriched from blood (not recorded which). These TCRs come from a woman aged 55-70 years who had recovered from COVID-19.

V gene TRBV7-2 combines with J gene TRBJ1-5; 9 positions agree with TRBD1. Germline loops: CDR1 SGHTA, CDR2 FQGNSA. The CDR3 has 15 residues. V dropped 3 bases and J dropped 4; count of bases not matched to a gene: 4. CDR3 sequence (DNA): TGTGCCAGCAGCTTCGGGACAGGGTCAAATCAGCCCCAGCATTTT. Protein product: CASSFGTGSNQPQHF.

This clone came up once. As DNA, the CDR3 is TGTGCCAGCAGTGTCCTCCCCGGGACTGAGCCCTCCTACGAGCAGTACTTC. Translating it yields CASSVLPGTEPSYEQYF. The rearrangement uses TRBV27 and TRBJ2-7; TRBD2 is a possible D gene (6 bases). Deletions cut 5 bases from V and 0 bases from J, with 20 bases between. CDR3 length: 17 amino acids. CDR1 MNHEY and CDR2 SMNVEV come from the germline V gene (reference sequence).

For this clone: The identical CDR3 is also encoded by other nucleotide sequences in the sample. The chain couples TRBV4-2 to TRBJ2-1; 13 bases are a match to TRBD2. With 0 bases clipped from V and 4 bases from J, the junction kept 0 bases outside the gene matches. The CDR3 length is 16 residues. The V gene's germline CDR1 is LGHNA and CDR2 YNFKEQ. The CDR3, as DNA: TGTGCCAGCAGCCAAGAACTAGCGGGGGGGTACAATGAGCAGTTCTTC. This gives the protein CASSQELAGGYNEQFF.

The chain uses TRBV12-3 or TRBV12-4 and TRBJ1-4; D remains ambiguous. Trimming removed 3 bases from V and 11 bases from J, with 7 bases in between. There are 11 residues in the CDR3. The CDR3 protein is CASSFSNKLFF. CDR3 in DNA: TGTGCCAGCAGTTTCTCTAACAAACTGTTTTTT.

On this clone itself: Other nucleotide sequences from this sample produce the same CDR3. The V and J genes are TRBV5-1 and TRBJ1-6, with TRBD1 as a possible D gene (5 bases). The CDR3 runs to 13 residues. Germline CDR1 reads SGHRS; CDR2 reads YFSETQ. Trimming stripped 4 bases from V and 8 bases from J, with 10 bases between. The CDR3 sequence is CASSPQGDSPLHF. CDR3 bases: TGCGCCAGCAGCCCACAAGGGGATTCACCCCTCCACTTT.

The chain joins TRBV29-1 to TRBJ1-2, with a weak D call TRBD1 (6 bases). V lost 4 bases and J 1 base, leaving 13 bases between the germline ends. The germline CDR1 and CDR2 sequences are SQVTM and ANQGSEA. The length of the CDR3 is 14 residues. In DNA form, the CDR3 reads TGCAGCGTTGGGGGCCAGGGGATTAACTATGGCTACACCTTC. Its translation is CSVGGQGINYGYTF.

The chain uses TRBV19 and TRBJ2-6; 7 positions match TRBD1. CDR1 is LNHDA, CDR2 SQIVND, per germline (reference sequence). V dropped 2 bases and J dropped 0; count of bases not matched to a gene: 4. The CDR3 totals 17 residues. The CDR3 loop is CASSISSGGSGANVLTF. CDR3 DNA: TGTGCCAGTAGTATATCGTCAGGGGGCTCTGGGGCCAACGTCCTGACTTTC.

This chain joins TRBV5-1 and TRBJ2-1; 10 nucleotides line up with TRBD1. CDR1 and CDR2 from the germline V gene are SGHRS and YFSETQ. The CDR3 is 16 residues long. J lost 5 bases, V lost 4 bases, and 9 bases had no gene match. Here the CDR3 DNA reads TGCGCCAGCAGCATCTCGCCCGGGACAGGGGACAATGAGCAGTTCTTC. Protein sequence: CASSISPGTGDNEQFF.

V usage is TRBV7-8 and J usage is TRBJ1-6, with 7 bases identical to TRBD1. The CDR3 totals 17 residues. V was clipped by 2 bases and J by 6 bases; unmatched bases: 10. Germline V lookup: CDR1 SGHVS, CDR2 FQNEAQ. For the CDR3, the DNA is TGTGCCAGCAGCTTACAGCCCAGACAGGGCGGTAATTCACCCCTCCACTTT. Its translation is CASSLQPRQGGNSPLHF. The variable domain in full, completed from reference TRBV7-8 and TRBJ1-6, reads GAGVSQSPRYKVAKRGQDVALRCDPISGHVSLFWYQQALGQGPEFLTYFQNEAQLDKSGLPSDRFFAERPEGSVSTLKIQRTQQEDSAVYLCASSLQPRQGGNSPLHFGNGTRLTVT.

The chain has TRBV29-1 and TRBJ1-5; TRBD1 matches 9 bases. With V trimmed by 6 bases and J by 7 bases, 7 bases remained unmatched. CDR1 is SQVTM, CDR2 ANQGSEA, per germline. The CDR3 spans 13 residues. The CDR3 DNA follows: TGCAGCGTCGGGACAGGGCATGAACAGCCCCAGCATTTT. It translates to CSVGTGHEQPQHF.

V gene TRBV5-1 combines with J gene TRBJ1-3; tentative D call: TRBD1 (5 bases). Trimming shortened V by 2 bases and J by 0 bases, and 9 bases separated the two germline ends. The germline CDR1 and CDR2 sequences are SGHRS and YFSETQ. The CDR3 runs 15 residues. In DNA, the CDR3 is TGCGCCAGCAGCTTCGGCCAGGGCTCTGGAAACACCATATATTTT. This translates into CASSFGQGSGNTIYF.

As regards this clone: The same CDR3 arises from other DNA sequences in this sample as well. CDR3 protein: CASSVDTGSRDEQYF. CDR3 sequence (DNA): TGTGCCAGCAGCGTAGACACAGGGTCCCGGGACGAGCAGTACTTC. The V and J genes are TRBV9 and TRBJ2-7; possible D gene TRBD1, 6 bases. The germline gives CDR1 SGDLS, CDR2 YYNGEE. The CDR3 has 15 amino acids. V shed 0 bases and J shed 5 bases, with 15 bases lying between them. Based on the CDR3 plus reference TRBV9 and TRBJ2-7, the full variable domain is DSGVTQTPKHLITATGQRVTLRCSPRSGDLSVYWYQQSLDQGLQFLIQYYNGEERAKGNILERFSAQQFPDLHSELNLSSLELGDSALYFCASSVDTGSRDEQYFGPGTRLTVT.

The chain combines TRBV2 with TRBJ2-2; weak D call: TRBD1 (5 bases). The CDR3 sequence is 14 residues long. The ends were cut back, 4 bases at V and 4 bases at J, with 10 bases in the middle. Germline assignment: CDR1 SNHLY and CDR2 FYNNEI. CDR3 sequence reads: CASSGQGVTGELFF. The CDR3 region has the DNA TGTGCCAGCAGTGGTCAGGGCGTCACCGGGGAGCTGTTTTTT.

V usage is TRBV9 and J usage is TRBJ2-3, with 10 bases identical to TRBD1. CDR3 size: 14 residues. Unmatched junction bases numbered 5, after V lost 7 bases and J lost 3 bases. Germline values: CDR1 SGDLS, CDR2 YYNGEE. This chain's CDR3 is CASGRQGATDTQYF. The CDR3 region has the DNA TGTGCCAGCGGAAGACAGGGGGCAACAGATACGCAGTATTTT.

The chain carries TRBV21-1 and TRBJ1-4; the table's TRBD1 call for D was not verified on the DNA. TRBV21-1 is given as a pseudogene. The CDR3 length is 14 residues. The CDR3 sequence: CASSTQGPNEKLFF. The CDR3 bases are TGTGCCAGCAGCACTCAGGGCCCCAATGAAAAACTGTTTTTT.